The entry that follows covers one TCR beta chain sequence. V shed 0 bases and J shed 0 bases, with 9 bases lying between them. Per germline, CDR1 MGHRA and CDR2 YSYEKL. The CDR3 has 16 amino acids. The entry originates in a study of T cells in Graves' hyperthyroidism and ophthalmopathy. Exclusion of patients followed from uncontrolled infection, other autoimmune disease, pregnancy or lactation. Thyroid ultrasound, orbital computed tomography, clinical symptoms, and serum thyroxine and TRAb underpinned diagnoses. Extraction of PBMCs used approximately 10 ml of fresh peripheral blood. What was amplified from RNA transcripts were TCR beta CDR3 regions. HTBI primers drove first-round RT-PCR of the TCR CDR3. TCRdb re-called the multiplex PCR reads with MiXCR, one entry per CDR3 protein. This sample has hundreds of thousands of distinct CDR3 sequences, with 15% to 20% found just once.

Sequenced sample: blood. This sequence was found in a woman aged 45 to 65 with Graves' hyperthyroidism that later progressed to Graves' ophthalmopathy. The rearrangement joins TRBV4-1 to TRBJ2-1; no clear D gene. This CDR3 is CASSQEMGSSYNEQFF. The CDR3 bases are TGCGCCAGCAGCCAAGAAATGGGAAGCTCCTACAATGAGCAGTTCTTC.